The 18 T cell receptor beta chains in this list originate from one sample, sequenced in a study of blood T cell repertoires in COVID-19. Assay: immunoSEQ multiplex PCR; the TCRdb copy retains only in-frame clones and omits some. The table lists a few hundred thousand clones, approximately 90% of them singletons. Material: peripheral blood. The source is a man in his late teens or twenties with COVID-19, enrolled during active disease.

CDR3 loop: CASSFSRLAPNEQFF. For the CDR3, the DNA is TGTGCCAGCAGTTTTTCCCGGCTAGCGCCGAATGAGCAGTTCTTC. The chain links TRBV27 to TRBJ2-1, with a tentative D call TRBD2 (6 bases). The V end lost 3 bases, the J end lost 7 bases, and 16 bases lay between the germline ends. The germline CDR1 and CDR2 sequences are MNHEY and SMNVEV (reference sequence). The CDR3 length is 15 residues.

This chain links TRBV6-5 with TRBJ1-1; 12 bases are shared with TRBD1. V lost 6 bases and J lost 4; bases outside the gene matches: 6. Germline CDR1 and CDR2: MNHEY and SVGAGI. There are 15 residues in the CDR3. The CDR3 spells CASSRDRGLGTEAFF. CDR3 DNA: TGTGCCAGCAGCCGGGACAGGGGGCTGGGCACTGAAGCTTTCTTT.

The V call is TRBV11-3, the J call TRBJ2-3, with D maybe TRBD2 (5 bases). V lost 2 bases and J 2 bases, leaving 14 bases between the germline ends. The germline gives CDR1 SGHNT, CDR2 YENEEA. The length of the CDR3 is 16 residues. The CDR3 here is CASSLKAASYTDTQYF. The CDR3, as DNA: TGTGCCAGCAGCTTAAAAGCGGCCTCTTACACAGATACGCAGTATTTT.

The V gene is TRBV24-1, the J gene TRBJ2-2, with D maybe TRBD1 (6 bases). V was trimmed by 1 base and J by 0 bases, leaving 11 bases between them. This CDR3 contains 17 residues. Germline V gene sequence: CDR1 KGHDR, CDR2 SFDVKD. The CDR3 nucleotides are TGTGCCACCAGTGATTTTGACAGGCTGACGAACACCGGGGAGCTGTTTTTT. Translated, it gives CATSDFDRLTNTGELFF.

Regarding this clone: Other DNA sequences from this sample encode an identical CDR3 as well. The chain carries TRBV19 and TRBJ1-5, with D maybe TRBD1 (5 bases). The CDR3 consists of 14 residues. Trimming pared 2 bases from V and 1 base from J, leaving 6 bases between. The germline V gene has CDR1 LNHDA and CDR2 SQIVND (reference sequence). The CDR3 DNA follows: TGTGCCAGTAGTATACAGGGAAGCAATCAGCCCCAGCATTTT. As protein: CASSIQGSNQPQHF.

The chain recombines TRBV3-1 (or the pseudogene TRBV3-2) with TRBJ2-7; 7 nucleotides match TRBD1. The germline CDR1 and CDR2 sequences are LGHDT and YNNKEL (reference sequence). With V trimmed by 1 base and J by 5 bases, 5 bases remained unmatched. This CDR3 comprises 14 residues. The CDR3 region is CASSQGHGTDEQYF. For the CDR3, the DNA is TGTGCCAGCAGCCAAGGCCACGGGACAGACGAGCAGTACTTC.

The chain recombines TRBV19 with TRBJ1-5; a possible D gene is TRBD1 (6 bases). Germline V lookup: CDR1 LNHDA, CDR2 SQIVND (reference sequence). This CDR3 spans 15 amino acids. Between the trimmed V and J ends, which lost 1 base and 3 bases, there was a span of 10 bases. The CDR3 DNA follows: TGTGCCAGTAGTATAGGACAGGTCGTCAATCAGCCCCAGCATTTT. Amino acid sequence: CASSIGQVVNQPQHF.

The chain carries TRBV13 and TRBJ2-7; 11 bases fit TRBD2. Germline CDR1 reads PRHDT; CDR2 reads FYEKMQ (reference sequence). This CDR3 is 15 amino acids long. V shed 6 bases, J shed 5 bases, and the junction held 9 bases outside the gene matches. CDR3 amino acids: CASSYQPSGGNEQYF. The CDR3 DNA sequence: TGTGCCAGCAGTTACCAACCTAGCGGGGGGAACGAGCAGTACTTC.

The rearrangement links TRBV27 to TRBJ1-1; D perhaps matches TRBD1 (5 bases). The CDR3 is made up of 17 amino acids. Germline CDR1 MNHEY, CDR2 SMNVEV (reference sequence). Trimming removed 1 base at V and 1 base at J, with 16 bases between. The CDR3 protein is CASSLFSIDRRNTEAFF. CDR3 bases: TGTGCCAGCAGTTTATTCAGTATCGACAGAAGGAACACTGAAGCTTTCTTT.

The V and J genes are TRBV6-1 and TRBJ2-2; 8 nucleotides line up with TRBD2. Trimming took 1 base from V and 5 from J; bases not matched to a gene: 15. CDR3 length: 19 amino acids. Germline-derived CDR1 and CDR2 are MNHNS and SASEGT. CDR3 residues: CASSEVPKVERGWTGELFF. The CDR3, as DNA: TGTGCCAGCAGTGAAGTCCCCAAGGTGGAGCGGGGGTGGACCGGGGAGCTGTTTTTT.

This clone was seen a handful of times. The rearrangement uses TRBV4-2 and TRBJ1-1; D possibly corresponds to TRBD1 (6 bases). Germline lookup yields CDR1 LGHNA and CDR2 YNFKEQ. The V gene lost 8 bases and the J gene lost 5 bases, with 9 bases spanning the gap. The CDR3 is 11 residues long. CDR3 DNA: TGTGCCAGCCAAAGGGGGACTGAAGCTTTCTTT. This translates into CASQRGTEAFF.

The rearrangement joins TRBV7-9 to TRBJ2-7, with a weak D call TRBD1 (6 bases). The CDR3 loop spans 14 amino acids. V was shortened by 4 bases and J by 0 bases, with 10 bases between the two germline ends. Germline V gives CDR1 SEHNR, CDR2 FQNEAQ (reference sequence). CDR3 sequence reads: CASSSGQYSYEQYF. DNA for the CDR3: TGTGCCAGCAGCTCAGGACAGTACTCCTACGAGCAGTACTTC.

The chain combines TRBV7-9 with TRBJ1-1, with 9 bases matching TRBD1. This CDR3 region has 11 residues. Looked up from germline, CDR1 is SEHNR and CDR2 is FQNEAQ (reference sequence). Unmatched junction bases numbered 3, after V lost 5 bases and J lost 11 bases. The CDR3 nucleotides are TGTGCCAGCAGCCCAGGACAGGGGGCTTTCTTT. Its translation: CASSPGQGAFF. Full variable domain (rest looked up from reference TRBV7-9 and TRBJ1-1): DTGVSQNPRHKITKRGQNVTFRCDPISEHNRLYWYRQTLGQGPEFLTYFQNEAQLEKSRLLSDRFSAERPKGSFSTLEIQRTEQGDSAMYLCASSPGQGAFFGQGTRLTVV.

This chain uses TRBV3-1 (or the pseudogene TRBV3-2) with TRBJ1-3, with 8 bases aligning to TRBD1. In germline, CDR1 is LGHDT, CDR2 YNNKEL (reference sequence). J lost 3 bases, V lost 3 bases, and 7 bases had no gene match. The CDR3 is made up of 16 amino acids. The CDR3 DNA sequence: TGTGCCAGCAGCCAGGACAGGGCCCCCTTTGGAAACACCATATATTTT. This encodes CASSQDRAPFGNTIYF.

V usage is TRBV10-1 and J usage is TRBJ1-1; perhaps TRBD1 as D (5 bases). This CDR3 has 13 residues. V lost 6 bases, J lost 2 bases, and 10 bases lay in between. CDR1 and CDR2 from the germline V gene are WNHNN and SYGVQD (reference sequence). The CDR3 reads CASRMTVNTEAFF. The CDR3 DNA is TGCGCCAGCAGGATGACAGTTAACACTGAAGCTTTCTTT.

The CDR3 sequence: CASSLILGQQETQYF. The CDR3 DNA is TGTGCCAGCAGTTTAATCCTGGGACAGCAAGAGACCCAGTACTTC. The V call is TRBV28, the J call TRBJ2-5; 7 positions match TRBD1. The germline gives CDR1 MDHEN, CDR2 SYDVKM. V shed 2 bases, J shed 2 bases, and the junction held 5 bases outside the gene matches. CDR3 size: 15 residues. The full variable domain, completed using reference TRBV28 and TRBJ2-5, is DVKVTQSSRYLVKRTGEKVFLECVQDMDHENMFWYRQDPGLGLRLIYFSYDVKMKEKGDIPEGYSVSREKKERFSLILESASTNQTSMYLCASSLILGQQETQYFGPGTRLLVL.

The chain recombines TRBV11-2 with TRBJ2-7; D call uncertain. This CDR3 contains 13 residues. CDR1 is SGHAT and CDR2 is FQNNGV in the germline V gene. V was cut by 1 base and J by 3 bases, with 7 bases left in between. In nucleotides, the CDR3 is TGTGCCAGCAGCTTAGCACTTATCTACGAGCAGTACTTC. It encodes CASSLALIYEQYF.

This clone came up a few times. The chain is built from TRBV3-1 (or the pseudogene TRBV3-2) and TRBJ2-1, with 10 bases that match TRBD2. Germline CDR1 and CDR2: LGHDT and YNNKEL (reference sequence). V shed 0 bases and J 4 bases; nucleotides not matched to a gene: 3. CDR3 length equals 16 residues. The CDR3 spells CASSQEGTSAYNEQFF. The CDR3 DNA sequence: TGTGCCAGCAGCCAAGAAGGGACTAGCGCATACAATGAGCAGTTCTTC.